Described below is a single T cell receptor (beta chain) sequence and its context. Peripheral blood CD8+ and CD4+ T cells were profiled by TCR beta sequencing. Patients with stable or active relapsing-remitting disease, all of them treatment-naive, made up the multiple sclerosis controls. Through negative isolation, CD4+ and CD8+ T cells were obtained, while TEMRA cells were enriched using FACS. Reverse transcription of about 0.45 to 1 ug RNA used random hexamers. Multiplex immunoSEQ PCR targeted 54 Vbeta and 13 Jbeta TCR beta segments. TCRdb analysed the immunoSEQ multiplex PCR reads with MiXCR anew, one entry per CDR3 protein. The data show 200,000 or so distinct CDR3 sequences, nearly 95% seen once. These data originate in a study of CD8 T cells in Susac syndrome. V trimming: 3 bases; J trimming: 3 bases; junction bases outside the gene matches: 4. In germline, CDR1 is KGHDR, CDR2 SFDVKD. This CDR3 is 15 amino acids long.

Sequencing was carried out using CD4+ T cells from PBMCs. This receptor was identified in a human donor with multiple sclerosis. The chain employs TRBV24-1 and TRBJ2-3; TRBD1 matches 8 bases. CDR3 in amino acids: CATSDRTGQTDTQYF. The CDR3 DNA sequence: TGTGCCACCAGTGATCGGACAGGGCAAACAGATACGCAGTATTTT.